Each of the 21 T cell receptor beta chains below was sequenced from the same sample in a study of glioma-infiltrating T cells after dendritic cell vaccination. Sequenced by immunoSEQ multiplex PCR; TCRdb stores in-frame clones only, minus some. This table holds 90,000 to 140,000 clones, 90% found once. Time point here: after dendritic cell vaccination, including at tumor progression/relapse. The sample here was blood, taken after dendritic cell vaccination. These TCRs come from a human donor with glioblastoma.

The chain recombines TRBV7-9 with TRBJ1-1; no firm D call. The CDR3 runs to 13 residues. The germline CDR1 and CDR2 sequences are SEHNR and FQNEAQ (reference sequence). V shed 3 bases and J shed 3 bases, with 8 bases lying between them. The chain's CDR3 is CASSFDRDTEAFF. CDR3 in DNA: TGTGCCAGCAGCTTCGACCGGGACACTGAAGCTTTCTTT.

This chain links TRBV5-1 with TRBJ2-1, with 7 bases that match TRBD2. J lost 8 bases, V lost 0 bases, and 5 bases had no gene match. The CDR3 contains 14 residues. Germline loops: CDR1 SGHRS, CDR2 YFSETQ. The chain's CDR3 is CASSLAGGRYEQFF. CDR3 DNA sequence: TGCGCCAGCAGCTTGGCTGGCGGGAGATATGAGCAGTTCTTC.

The chain uses TRBV18 and TRBJ1-1; TRBD1 agrees at 9 bases. The germline V gene encodes CDR1 KGHSH and CDR2 LQKENI. This CDR3 spans 15 amino acids. With V trimmed by 4 bases and J by 2 bases, 5 bases remained unmatched. The CDR3 bases are TGTGCCAGCTCACGGGGGACAGGGTTTAACACTGAAGCTTTCTTT. This translates into CASSRGTGFNTEAFF.

CDR3: CAITSTAARGYTF. The CDR3 DNA reads TGTGCCATCACCTCGACAGCCGCAAGAGGCTACACCTTC. The V and J genes are TRBV10-3 and TRBJ1-2; D is possibly TRBD1 (5 bases). The CDR3 is 13 residues long. The V end lost 7 bases, the J end lost 8 bases, and 17 bases lay between the germline ends. Germline V lookup: CDR1 ENHRY, CDR2 SYGVKD.

This clone has a handful of counts. This chain connects TRBV6-5 to TRBJ1-2; 7 bases match TRBD1. The ends lost 8 bases at V and 3 bases at J; junction bases unmatched: 12. This CDR3 has 15 amino acids. Germline V gives CDR1 MNHEY, CDR2 SVGAGI. The CDR3 region is CASAMDRIVDYGYTF. Here the CDR3 DNA reads TGTGCCAGCGCTATGGACAGGATAGTAGACTATGGCTACACCTTC.

The chain carries TRBV6-6 and TRBJ2-3, with D hard to call. Germline CDR1 MNHNY, CDR2 SVGAGI (reference sequence). The CDR3 is 12 residues long. V was cut by 6 bases and J by 11 bases, with 15 bases left in between. CDR3 bases: TGTGCCAGCAGCCTCACTCTTAACGGGCAGTATTTT. Translating it yields CASSLTLNGQYF.

The chain carries TRBV7-9 and TRBJ1-5; D is perhaps TRBD1 (5 bases). Germline V gene lookup returns CDR1 SEHNR and CDR2 FQNEAQ (reference sequence). The CDR3 spans 15 residues. V lost 7 bases, J lost 4 bases, and 17 bases lay in between. The DNA for the CDR3 is TGTGCCAGCACCCCCACGGGGGGAGAAAATCAGCCCCAGCATTTT. It codes for CASTPTGGENQPQHF. The entire variable domain, with the rest obtained from reference TRBV7-9 and TRBJ1-5, is as follows: DTGVSQNPRHKITKRGQNVTFRCDPISEHNRLYWYRQTLGQGPEFLTYFQNEAQLEKSRLLSDRFSAERPKGSFSTLEIQRTEQGDSAMYLCASTPTGGENQPQHFGDGTRLSIL.

CDR3 loop: CAITEGGQEQYF. CDR3 nucleotides: TGTGCCATCACCGAGGGCGGGCAGGAGCAGTACTTC. The rearrangement joins TRBV10-3 to TRBJ2-7; D perhaps matches TRBD2 (5 bases). The CDR3 is 12 amino acids. Germline-derived CDR1 and CDR2 are ENHRY and SYGVKD. Trimming took 7 bases from V and 7 from J, leaving 14 bases between them.

The chain has TRBV27 and TRBJ1-2, with 11 bases fitting TRBD1. V lost 3 bases and J lost 7; bases outside the gene matches: 13. This CDR3 has 17 amino acids. Germline loops: CDR1 MNHEY, CDR2 SMNVEV (reference sequence). CDR3 nucleotides: TGTGCCAGCAGTTTTTCCCCCAGGACAGGGGGCGGACGTGGCTACACCTTC. Its translation is CASSFSPRTGGGRGYTF.

This chain links TRBV30 with TRBJ1-6; 7 bases are shared with TRBD1. The ends lost 5 bases at V and 9 bases at J; junction bases unmatched: 4. Looked up from germline, CDR1 is GTSNPN and CDR2 is SVGIG (reference sequence). The CDR3 sequence is 12 residues long. In DNA form, the CDR3 reads TGTGCCTGGGGCGACAGGGTTTCACCCCTCCACTTT. Protein product: CAWGDRVSPLHF.

This clone was seen once. The rearrangement links TRBV5-1 to TRBJ1-6; 9 bases fit TRBD1. CDR1 SGHRS and CDR2 YFSETQ come from the germline V gene. The CDR3 extends over 15 amino acids. V lost 4 bases and J lost 9; bases outside the gene matches: 8. The CDR3 nucleotides read TGCGCCAGCAGCGGGCTCGGGACAGGGATTTCACCCCTCCACTTT. Translated: CASSGLGTGISPLHF.

J is TRBJ1-1 and V is TRBV4-1, with no clear D. Germline CDR1 MGHRA, CDR2 YSYEKL. Trimming removed 4 bases at V and 3 bases at J, with 15 bases between. The CDR3 has 15 residues. The CDR3 spells CASSPGIGADTEAFF. The DNA of the CDR3 is TGCGCCAGCAGCCCTGGTATCGGAGCCGACACTGAAGCTTTCTTT.

This clone is a singleton in its sample. The V gene is TRBV2, the J gene TRBJ1-2; D gene uncertain. CDR1 is SNHLY, CDR2 FYNNEI, per germline. This CDR3 region has 14 residues. V was trimmed by 4 bases and J by 4 bases, leaving 13 bases between them. The CDR3 DNA is TGTGCCAGCAGTGTCAGACTGATTTCCTATGGCTACACCTTC. It encodes CASSVRLISYGYTF.

The gene calls are TRBV28 and TRBJ1-1; D possibly corresponds to TRBD1 (5 bases). The CDR3 consists of 12 residues. In germline, CDR1 is MDHEN, CDR2 SYDVKM. V was clipped by 6 bases and J by 2 bases, with 7 bases between them. The CDR3 is CASRTANTEAFF. The DNA of the CDR3 is TGTGCCAGCAGGACAGCAAACACTGAAGCTTTCTTT.

The V call is TRBV2, the J call TRBJ2-1; a weak D match, TRBD1 (5 bases). V was trimmed by 6 bases and J by 11 bases, leaving 17 bases between them. Germline loops: CDR1 SNHLY, CDR2 FYNNEI. CDR3 length: 13 residues. The CDR3: CASRWGPREKQFF. As DNA, the CDR3 is TGTGCCAGCAGGTGGGGCCCCCGCGAGAAGCAGTTCTTC. Based on the CDR3 plus reference TRBV2 and TRBJ2-1, the full variable domain is EPEVTQTPSHQVTQMGQEVILRCVPISNHLYFYWYRQILGQKVEFLVSFYNNEISEKSEIFDDQFSVERPDGSNFTLKIRSTKLEDSAMYFCASRWGPREKQFFGPGTRLTVL.

This chain links TRBV18 with TRBJ2-1; TRBD2 aligns across 14 bases. CDR1 and CDR2 from the germline V gene are KGHSH and LQKENI. This CDR3 contains 16 residues. The ends lost 2 bases at V and 9 bases at J; junction bases unmatched: 6. DNA for the CDR3: TGTGCCAGCTCACCAGGGGGACTAGCGGGAGAGGCTGAGCAGTTCTTC. Translating gives CASSPGGLAGEAEQFF.

This rearrangement joins TRBV21-1 to TRBJ2-7; the table's D call, TRBD1, was not checked against the DNA. TRBV21-1 is a pseudogene segment. The length of the CDR3 is 14 residues. The CDR3 nucleotides read TGTGCCAGCAGCCTTCTCACAGGGTCCTACGAGCAGTACTTC. Translating gives CASSLLTGSYEQYF.

The chain combines TRBV6-1 with TRBJ2-7, with D possibly being TRBD1 (6 bases). Germline V gives CDR1 MNHNS, CDR2 SASEGT. Trimming cost V 2 bases and J 3 bases, with 11 bases left between them. The CDR3 sequence is 14 residues long. CDR3 residues: CASSEWQGFYEQYF. The CDR3 bases are TGTGCCAGCAGTGAATGGCAGGGGTTCTACGAGCAGTACTTC.

This clone was recorded a few times. This chain links TRBV30 with TRBJ2-5; the match to TRBD1 covers 8 bases. CDR3 length: 13 residues. V lost 1 base and J lost 5; bases outside the gene matches: 3. CDR1 GTSNPN and CDR2 SVGIG come from the germline V gene (reference sequence). The CDR3 DNA sequence: TGTGCCTGGAGTGAGGACAGGGTGGAGACCCAGTACTTC. It is translated as CAWSEDRVETQYF. The complete variable domain, with remaining parts taken from reference TRBV30 and TRBJ2-5, reads SQTIHQWPATLVQPVGSPLSLECTVEGTSNPNLYWYRQAAGRGLQLLFYSVGIGQISSEVPQNLSASRPQDRQFILSSKKLLLSDSGFYLCAWSEDRVETQYFGPGTRLLVL.

This chain links TRBV30 with TRBJ2-7, with D hard to call. The CDR3 runs to 12 residues. Germline CDR1 reads GTSNPN; CDR2 reads SVGIG (reference sequence). V lost 0 bases, J lost 7 bases, and 10 bases lay in between. CDR3 region: CAWSVNSWEQYF. CDR3 sequence (DNA): TGTGCCTGGAGTGTAAACTCCTGGGAGCAGTACTTC. Looking up the rest from reference TRBV30 and TRBJ2-7 gives the full variable domain: SQTIHQWPATLVQPVGSPLSLECTVEGTSNPNLYWYRQAAGRGLQLLFYSVGIGQISSEVPQNLSASRPQDRQFILSSKKLLLSDSGFYLCAWSVNSWEQYFGPGTRLTVT.

CDR3 in amino acids: CASSPIGTGWNEKLFF. CDR3 in DNA: TGTGCCAGCAGCCCAATTGGGACAGGGTGGAATGAAAAACTGTTTTTT. This chain joins TRBV9 and TRBJ1-4; 9 bases agree with TRBD1. This CDR3 contains 16 residues. Germline lookup yields CDR1 SGDLS and CDR2 YYNGEE. V lost 4 bases, J lost 5 bases, and 9 bases stayed unmatched.